This TCR beta chain comes out of a study of shared clonotypes between healthy human individuals (dated by TCRdb to the early 2020s). Looking at the study overall: The cohort included three men and a couple of women between 18 and 49 years of age. The study deeply sequenced blood TCR repertoires of about 5 healthy adults to estimate repertoire size and the extent of clonotype sharing between individuals. For each donor, three plates each were used for CD4 naive and CD4 memory, two plates were used for CD8 naive, and one plate was used for CD8 memory. Different laboratories and diverse techniques were used to prepare libraries and sequence TCR repertoires, to increase sequencing depth and limit assay-specific biases. Between about 0.85 and 10 billion PBMCs per donor were obtained by leukapheresis. Study-wide conclusions, independent of this receptor: Naive subsets generally had larger estimated clonotype richness than memory subsets. The small number of donors limited the genetic and exposure-history diversity represented. Pairwise subsampling indicated that sequencing depth was expected to affect the degree of clonotype sharing among donors. When a handful of donors were compared, the shared fraction of clonotypes was around 5.1% for naive CD4, approximately 3.3% for naive CD8, 2.3% for memory CD4, and about 0.36% for memory CD8. Clonotypes shared by all four sorted-subset donors showed higher generation probabilities than non-shared clonotypes. Incomplete sequencing was indicated by rarefaction of sorted-subset datasets, despite the large sequencing depth. Sampling was limited to blood, and TCR repertoires in tissue likely differ from TCR repertoires in blood.

Remarks on this clone: Its target antigen remains unknown. There are no base qualities to consult, and no much larger clone falls within one base.

Healthy HIV-negative adults with no recently reported acute infections or vaccinations were included as donors. Every donor was a Caucasian adult residing in Nashville, Tennessee, USA. CD4+ T cells were enriched by magnetic negative selection, after which naive cells were positively selected on CD45RA and the negative fraction was taken as the memory subset. Blood was obtained by leukapheresis, after which PBMCs were separated by Ficoll-Histopaque density gradient centrifugation and cryopreserved in liquid nitrogen vapor phase. Analytical flow cytometry was used to check the purity and quantity of each magnetically sorted T cell population. Genomic DNA was isolated from every sorted fraction and measured by UV absorbance on a Nanodrop 2000c. The germline V gene (reference sequence) yields GTSNPN for CDR1 and SVGIG for CDR2. The CDR3 numbers 13 residues from cysteine through phenylalanine. Left in the record is the CDR3 DNA by itself, 39 bases read in frame from the first base. The germline V end is reduced by 3 bases and the J end by 4 bases; junction bases left unmatched: 1.

Using the deep immunoSEQ assay, TCR CDR3 regions were amplified from genomic DNA by multiplex PCR. Extracted genomic DNA from each cell subset was distributed evenly across all wells of several immunoSEQ 96-well plates, and each plate was treated as a replicate. For sorted subsets, roughly 200 ng of genomic DNA, equivalent to about 30,000 T cell genomes, went into each replicate PCR. The purified libraries were quantified using a Qubit 3.0 fluorometer, sized with a Bioanalyzer 2100, and then quantified again using the KAPA Library Quantification kit. A separate single-read 150-cycle Illumina NextSeq 550 flow cell was used to sequence each immunoSEQ 96-well plate. Under the source paper's analysis protocol: Because the immunoSEQ output included only junctional sequences and no quality scores, the filtering could not be the same as the filtering used for full-length reads. Sequences were annotated with PyIR, a Python wrapper for IgBLAST v1.9, and V/J genes and CDR3 were assigned using IMGT germline references. Reads with weak V/J assignments (E-value above 1e-6), missing CDR3, stop codons, out-of-frame junctions, or ambiguous translated residues were removed. V3J clonotypes were defined as sequences sharing the same inferred V gene, J gene, and CDR3 amino acid sequence. Percentage overlap between repertoires was calculated by dividing the number of shared unique clonotypes by the size of the smaller repertoire. Repertoire richness was assessed with RTK rarefaction, the Chao1 estimator, and Recon v2.1 estimates of unobserved clonotypes. Generation probabilities for all TCRbeta clonotypes obtained by the gDNA method from several donors were computed using OLGA. TCRdb's version of the immuneACCESS table is confined to in-frame rearrangements and falls short of the full clone set. An unresolved V gene accounts for under half of the shortfall where checked; the remainder is of unknown origin. That table is the source of V, J and clone size, and D and trimming were worked out from the DNA. Recorded for this sample are 2 million to 2.5 million clones; 85% to 95% of them occurred a single time. More than 0.35% of the sample rests with the top ten.

The rearranged chain carries TRBV30 and TRBJ1-5; 9 bases in the middle match TRBD1. The clonotype comes from a man younger than 30 in good health. Some clones in this sample may be carry-over from other donors' samples. Sequences were obtained from naive CD4+ T cells from PBMCs. This specimen's cell subset or site label, per the study, means: CD45RA+ positively selected. The CDR3 corresponds to CAWRDRGNQPQHF. The DNA sequence follows: TGTGCCTGGAGAGACAGGGGGAATCAGCCCCAGCATTTT.